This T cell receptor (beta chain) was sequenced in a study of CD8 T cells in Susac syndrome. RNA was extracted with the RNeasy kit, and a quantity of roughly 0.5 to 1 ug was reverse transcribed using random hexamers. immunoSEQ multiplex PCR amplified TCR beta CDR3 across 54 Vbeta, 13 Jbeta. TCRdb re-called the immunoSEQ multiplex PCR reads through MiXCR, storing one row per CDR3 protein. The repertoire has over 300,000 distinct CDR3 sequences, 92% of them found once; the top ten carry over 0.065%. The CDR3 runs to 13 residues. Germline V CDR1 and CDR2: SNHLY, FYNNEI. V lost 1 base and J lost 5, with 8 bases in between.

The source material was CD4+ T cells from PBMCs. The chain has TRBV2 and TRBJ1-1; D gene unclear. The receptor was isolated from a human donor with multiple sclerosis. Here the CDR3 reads CASSEGKVTEAFF. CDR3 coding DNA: TGTGCCAGCAGTGAAGGCAAGGTAACTGAAGCTTTCTTT.